Below are 10 T cell receptor beta chains sequenced from a single sample in a study of blood T cell repertoires in COVID-19. Sequenced by immunoSEQ multiplex PCR; TCRdb stores in-frame clones only, minus some. The table shows hundreds of thousands of clones, with about 88% occurring only once. Specimen: peripheral blood. The receptors derive from a woman aged 50 to 60 with COVID-19, enrolled during active disease.

The rearrangement links TRBV27 to TRBJ1-2; no firm D call. The ends were cut back, 3 bases at V and 10 bases at J, with 9 bases in the middle. The CDR3 is 11 residues long. The germline CDR1 and CDR2 sequences are MNHEY and SMNVEV (reference sequence). The CDR3 loop is CASSFVNFYTF. In DNA form, the CDR3 reads TGTGCCAGCAGTTTCGTCAACTTCTACACCTTC.

The chain recombines TRBV5-1 with TRBJ2-3, with unresolved D. Germline V lookup: CDR1 SGHRS, CDR2 YFSETQ. This CDR3 spans 14 amino acids. Deletions cut 0 bases from V and 2 bases from J, with 7 bases between. The CDR3 sequence: CASSLGRFTDTQYF. CDR3 sequence (DNA): TGCGCCAGCAGCTTGGGGAGATTCACAGATACGCAGTATTTT.

The rearrangement joins TRBV5-1 to TRBJ1-2; D perhaps matches TRBD1 (6 bases). Between the trimmed V and J ends, which lost 5 bases and 5 bases, there was a span of 16 bases. The V gene's germline CDR1 is SGHRS and CDR2 YFSETQ. This CDR3 has 14 residues. The CDR3 DNA is TGCGCCAGCAGTAAGGTGGACAGAGAGTATGGCTACACCTTC. Its protein is CASSKVDREYGYTF.

The J gene is TRBJ1-1, the V gene TRBV5-1; D unclear. This CDR3 is built from 14 residues. In germline, CDR1 is SGHRS, CDR2 YFSETQ. V gave up 2 bases and J gave up 0 bases, with 8 bases separating them. In DNA, the CDR3 is TGCGCCAGCAGCTTAAGTTCTATGAACACTGAAGCTTTCTTT. Protein: CASSLSSMNTEAFF.

The genes are TRBV2 and TRBJ1-1, with D hard to call. Trimming removed 7 bases at V and 3 bases at J, with 12 bases between. From germline, CDR1 is SNHLY and CDR2 FYNNEI. The CDR3 has 13 residues. The CDR3 protein is CASTLKRDTEAFF. In nucleotides, the CDR3 is TGTGCCAGCACCCTGAAGCGGGACACTGAAGCTTTCTTT.

This clone has a single count. The CDR3 spells CASSERAPGQGTQYF. CDR3 bases: TGTGCCAGCAGTGAACGGGCCCCGGGACAGGGTACGCAGTATTTT. The chain couples TRBV6-1 to TRBJ2-3; 9 bases map to TRBD1. V was pared by 2 bases and J by 8 bases, with 8 bases of the junction left unmatched. Germline CDR1 MNHNS, CDR2 SASEGT. This CDR3 comprises 15 residues.

The J gene is TRBJ2-7, the V gene TRBV5-1; TRBD1 agrees at 12 bases. The CDR3 length is 14 residues. V shed 4 bases and J 6 bases; nucleotides not matched to a gene: 5. Germline CDR1 reads SGHRS; CDR2 reads YFSETQ. The CDR3 bases are TGCGCCAGCAGCCCCGGGACAGGGGGCGTCGAGCAGTACTTC. This sequence encodes CASSPGTGGVEQYF.

This chain joins TRBV24-1 and TRBJ1-5; 10 nucleotides agree with TRBD1. The germline V gene has CDR1 KGHDR and CDR2 SFDVKD. The V segment lost 12 bases and the J segment 5 bases; nucleotides outside the gene matches: 15. The CDR3 is 16 residues long. CDR3 loop: CASPGQGTEAYQPQHF. In DNA, the CDR3 is TGTGCCTCTCCGGGACAGGGGACCGAGGCCTATCAGCCCCAGCATTTT.

This clone is a singleton in its sample. The chain uses TRBV7-9 and TRBJ1-2, with D perhaps TRBD1 (5 bases). CDR1 is SEHNR and CDR2 is FQNEAQ in the germline V gene (reference sequence). This CDR3 contains 15 residues. Trimming shortened V by 4 bases and J by 4 bases, and 16 bases separated the two germline ends. In DNA, the CDR3 is TGTGCCAGCAGCTCGCCCCAGGGAGGGTTCTATGGCTACACCTTC. Protein product: CASSSPQGGFYGYTF.

The V call is TRBV29-1, the J call TRBJ2-3; tentative D call: TRBD1 (5 bases). CDR3 length: 15 amino acids. Trimming cost V 7 bases and J 1 base, with 18 bases left between them. Germline V gene lookup returns CDR1 SQVTM and CDR2 ANQGSEA. The CDR3 protein is CSAQVGQGGTDTQYF. CDR3 in DNA: TGCAGCGCCCAGGTGGGGCAGGGTGGCACAGATACGCAGTATTTT.